The 10 T cell receptor beta chains in this list originate from one sample, sequenced in a study of blood T cell repertoires in COVID-19. The protocol was immunoSEQ multiplex PCR, while the TCRdb copy is restricted to in-frame clones and leaves out a portion. Here the sample spans 130,000 to 150,000 clones, 80% being singletons. Sequencing input: peripheral blood. These receptors all stem from a man in his 60s with active or convalescent COVID-19.

V usage is TRBV7-2 and J usage is TRBJ1-6; D perhaps matches TRBD1 (6 bases). CDR1 is SGHTA, CDR2 FQGNSA, per germline. V shed 5 bases and J shed 8 bases, with 16 bases lying between them. This CDR3 is 15 amino acids long. The CDR3 bases are TGTGCCAGCAGCCCTAGAGGGGGTGCAGATTCACCCCTCCACTTT. It translates to CASSPRGGADSPLHF.

The chain carries TRBV6-6 and TRBJ1-6, with D possibly being TRBD1 (6 bases). Trimming removed 4 bases at V and 13 bases at J, with 11 bases between. The length of the CDR3 is 12 residues. Looked up from germline, CDR1 is MNHNY and CDR2 is SVGAGI (reference sequence). The CDR3 nucleotides read TGTGCCAGCAGTTTACGGACAGCTCCCCTCCACTTT. Protein: CASSLRTAPLHF.

The chain employs TRBV25-1 and TRBJ2-2; the match to TRBD2 covers 7 bases. V lost 7 bases to trimming and J lost 4 bases; unmatched junction nucleotides: 6. The V gene's germline CDR1 is MGHDK and CDR2 SYGVNS. CDR3 length: 14 residues. The chain's CDR3 is CASTSSGFTGELFF. For the CDR3, the DNA is TGTGCCAGCACCTCTAGCGGATTCACCGGGGAGCTGTTTTTT. Full variable domain (rest looked up from reference TRBV25-1 and TRBJ2-2): EADIYQTPRYLVIGTGKKITLECSQTMGHDKMYWYQQDPGMELHLIHYSYGVNSTEKGDLSSESTVSRIRTEHFPLTLESARPSHTSQYLCASTSSGFTGELFFGEGSRLTVL.

The J gene is TRBJ2-6, the V gene TRBV18; D not resolved. The CDR3 is 16 amino acids. The germline V gene encodes CDR1 KGHSH and CDR2 LQKENI. With 1 base removed from V and 1 base from J, the gap between germline ends came to 8 bases. The CDR3 sequence: CASSPRRDSGANVLTF. As DNA, the CDR3 is TGTGCCAGCTCACCACGTCGAGATTCTGGGGCCAACGTCCTGACTTTC.

V is TRBV7-9 and J is TRBJ1-4; 7 bases line up with TRBD1. Germline V CDR1 and CDR2: SEHNR, FQNEAQ (reference sequence). V lost 5 bases, J lost 5 bases, and 8 bases stayed unmatched. The length of the CDR3 is 15 residues. DNA of the CDR3: TGTGCCAGCAGCCCCAACAGGGGAGGCAATGAAAAACTGTTTTTT. Protein: CASSPNRGGNEKLFF. The full variable domain, completed using reference TRBV7-9 and TRBJ1-4, is DTGVSQNPRHKITKRGQNVTFRCDPISEHNRLYWYRQTLGQGPEFLTYFQNEAQLEKSRLLSDRFSAERPKGSFSTLEIQRTEQGDSAMYLCASSPNRGGNEKLFFGSGTQLSVL.

Only a few counts were recorded for this clone. The genes are TRBV2 and TRBJ2-2, with 8 positions matching TRBD1. This CDR3 region has 15 residues. Germline CDR1 SNHLY, CDR2 FYNNEI. V shed 8 bases, J shed 5 bases, and the junction held 10 bases outside the gene matches. CDR3 DNA sequence: TGTGCCAGCGGATCCCAGGGGGCGCGAACCGGGGAGCTGTTTTTT. It codes for CASGSQGARTGELFF.

V is TRBV5-1 and J is TRBJ1-2; the D gene is possibly TRBD1 (6 bases). CDR3 size: 14 residues. V lost 3 bases and J 8 bases, leaving 17 bases between the germline ends. Germline CDR1 and CDR2: SGHRS and YFSETQ. The CDR3 reads CASSWGDSGVGYTF. In DNA form, the CDR3 reads TGCGCCAGCAGCTGGGGAGATTCAGGGGTCGGCTACACCTTC.

The chain employs TRBV2 and TRBJ1-5; 9 bases map to TRBD1. CDR3 length: 15 amino acids. The junction had 9 bases not matched to a gene; V was cut back by 6 bases and J by 6 bases. CDR1 and CDR2 (germline): SNHLY, FYNNEI. The CDR3 is CASRWDREMVQPQHF. For the CDR3, the DNA is TGTGCCAGCAGATGGGACAGGGAAATGGTTCAGCCCCAGCATTTT.

CDR3: CASSPGTGADETQYF. The CDR3 DNA reads TGTGCCAGCAGCCCCGGGACAGGGGCGGATGAGACCCAGTACTTC. The chain links TRBV11-3 to TRBJ2-5; TRBD1 aligns across 10 bases. The germline gives CDR1 SGHNT, CDR2 YENEEA. The CDR3 runs 15 residues. V dropped 5 bases and J dropped 5; count of bases not matched to a gene: 8.

V usage is TRBV6-2 or TRBV6-3 and J usage is TRBJ2-1; 7 bases map to TRBD1. Germline CDR1 is MNHEY and CDR2 is SVGEGT. CDR3 length: 17 amino acids. V lost 2 bases to trimming and J lost 0 bases; unmatched junction nucleotides: 7. The CDR3 DNA reads as TGTGCCAGCAGTTACCCTATTAAGGGGGCCTCCTACAATGAGCAGTTCTTC. This translates into CASSYPIKGASYNEQFF.